This TCR beta chain was captured in a study of cytomegalovirus exposure and HLA in healthy donors. This clone was seen only a few times. Losses at the gene ends were 3 bases for V and 3 bases for J; bases not matched to a gene: 2. The CDR3 totals 14 residues. Germline-derived CDR1 and CDR2 are KGHSH and LQKENI. 13 Jbeta primers and 60 Vbeta primers were used for the PCR. Sequencing used immunoSEQ multiplex PCR; TCRdb keeps in-frame clones, though not all of them. The data show 150,000 to 200,000 clones, roughly 73% seen once. This sequence was found in a woman between 25 and 40 years old in good health and CMV-seronegative. The sequencing input was PBMCs. This chain links TRBV18 with TRBJ2-7; 10 bases align to TRBD1. The CDR3 nucleotides read TGTGCCAGCTCACCCCGGACAGGGGGCTACGAGCAGTACTTC. Translated, it gives CASSPRTGGYEQYF.